This T cell receptor (beta chain) was obtained from a study of T cells in tumors after PD-1 blockade. General study results and limits: Blood contained about 43% of the tumor's TCR clonotypes.

Germline loops: CDR1 SNHLY, CDR2 FYNNEI. The CDR3 runs 14 residues. J gave up 2 bases and V 2 bases, and 2 bases lay outside the gene matches. Note on this clone: The antigen is undetermined.

Data came from immunoSEQ multiplex PCR; TCRdb stores just in-frame clones and leaves some out. The sample has 60,000 or so clones, 80% seen once. The sample in question was PBMCs, obtained before anti-PD-1 treatment. This chain links TRBV2 with TRBJ2-5; 7 bases agree with TRBD1. The TCR originated in a human donor with basal cell carcinoma. CDR3: CASSEWDRQETQYF. CDR3 DNA: TGTGCCAGCAGTGAATGGGACAGACAAGAGACCCAGTACTTC. Drawing the rest from reference TRBV2 and TRBJ2-5, the complete variable domain is EPEVTQTPSHQVTQMGQEVILRCVPISNHLYFYWYRQILGQKVEFLVSFYNNEISEKSEIFDDQFSVERPDGSNFTLKIRSTKLEDSAMYFCASSEWDRQETQYFGPGTRLLVL.